These T cell receptor beta chains were read from a single sample in a study of blood T cell repertoires in COVID-19. Only in-frame clones appear in the TCRdb table, and some are missing; sequencing was by immunoSEQ multiplex PCR. The repertoire holds hundreds of thousands of clones, approximately 78% seen once, with approximately 5% in the top ten. Sequencing was carried out using PBMCs or T cells enriched from blood (not recorded which). These receptors originate from a man in his forties who had been exposed to COVID-19. Each CDR3 is given with its conserved first and last residue. A D gene is named only where the DNA matches it firmly. The size field is filled for only some rows; it gives once, few, many or a size class.

D gene	clone size	V gene	J gene	CDR3 protein	CDR3 DNA
NA	NA	TRBV24-1	TRBJ1-1	CATSGSGLHTEAFF	TGTGCCACCAGTGGGAGCGGGTTACACACTGAAGCTTTCTTT
NA	NA	TRBV7-2	TRBJ1-5	CASSLPPLGRGYQPQHF	TGTGCCAGCAGCTTACCCCCGCTGGGAAGGGGATATCAGCCCCAGCATTTT
NA	NA	TRBV9	TRBJ1-2	CASSVGVQGYGYTF	TGTGCCAGCAGCGTAGGAGTACAGGGCTATGGCTACACCTTC
NA	once	TRBV18	TRBJ2-3	CASIGSTDTQYF	TGTGCCTCGATTGGCAGCACAGATACGCAGTATTTT
TRBD1	NA	TRBV30	TRBJ1-2	CAWSQTGFNYGYTF	TGTGCCTGGAGCCAGACAGGGTTTAACTATGGCTACACCTTC
NA	NA	TRBV5-1	TRBJ2-1	CASRVAEVYNEQFF	TGCGCCAGCAGAGTAGCGGAAGTTTACAATGAGCAGTTCTTC
NA	once	TRBV3-1/TRBV3-2	TRBJ2-1	CASSPAGYEQFF	TGTGCCAGCAGCCCCGCAGGTTATGAGCAGTTCTTC
TRBD1	NA	TRBV12-3/TRBV12-4	TRBJ1-4	CASSLAGGKLFF	TGTGCCAGCAGTTTGGCAGGGGGGAAACTGTTTTTT
NA	NA	TRBV6-5	TRBJ2-7	CASSYRWGVQSEQYF	TGTGCCAGCAGTTATCGTTGGGGGGTCCAGAGCGAGCAGTACTTC
TRBD2	NA	TRBV6-5	TRBJ2-1	CGPREGRGNEQFF	TGTGGCCCTCGGGAGGGTCGGGGGAATGAGCAGTTCTTC
TRBD2	NA	TRBV20-1	TRBJ2-7	CSASDSGRPHEQYF	TGCAGTGCTAGTGATAGCGGGAGACCTCACGAGCAGTACTTC
TRBD1	few	TRBV5-1	TRBJ2-5	CASSPGQGKETQYF	TGCGCCAGCAGCCCGGGACAGGGTAAAGAGACCCAGTACTTC
NA	NA	TRBV6-5	TRBJ1-1	CASTGGQEAFF	TGTGCCAGCACCGGAGGGCAGGAAGCTTTCTTT
TRBD2	NA	TRBV12-3/TRBV12-4	TRBJ2-1	CASGSGSWNEQFF	TGTGCCAGCGGTAGCGGGAGTTGGAATGAGCAGTTCTTC
NA	NA	TRBV20-1	TRBJ2-5	CSAIAEETQYF	TGCAGTGCTATCGCGGAAGAGACCCAGTACTTC
NA	NA	TRBV6-5	TRBJ2-5	CASRAGGPGETQYF	TGTGCCAGCAGGGCAGGAGGGCCTGGGGAGACCCAGTACTTC
NA	few	TRBV12-3/TRBV12-4	TRBJ2-3	CASSFYPTDTQYF	TGTGCCAGCAGTTTTTATCCCACAGATACGCAGTATTTT
NA	NA	TRBV6-5	TRBJ1-5	CASRTGQQWQPQHF	TGTGCCAGCAGAACAGGACAGCAGTGGCAGCCCCAGCATTTT
NA	few	TRBV6-6	TRBJ2-2	CASSRLSGSNTGELFF	TGTGCCAGCAGCCGTTTAAGCGGGTCGAACACCGGGGAGCTGTTTTTT
NA	NA	TRBV25-1	TRBJ2-3	CASSHEVRGFTDTQYF	TGTGCCAGCAGTCATGAAGTACGGGGGTTCACAGATACGCAGTATTTT
NA	NA	TRBV5-6	TRBJ2-3	CASSLDRVADTQYF	TGTGCCAGCAGCTTGGACAGGGTTGCAGATACGCAGTATTTT
TRBD2	few	TRBV5-1	TRBJ2-1	CASSFISGSLVEQFF	TGCGCCAGCAGCTTTATTAGCGGGAGCCTCGTCGAGCAGTTCTTC
NA	NA	TRBV5-1	TRBJ2-7	CASSPRTGVVSYEQYF	TGCGCCAGCAGCCCCCGGACGGGGGTTGTTTCGTACGAGCAGTACTTC
NA	few	TRBV3-1/TRBV3-2	TRBJ1-4	CASSQFGEKLFF	TGTGCCAGCAGCCAATTCGGTGAAAAACTGTTTTTT
TRBD2	NA	TRBV11-2	TRBJ2-5	CASSLFTSGREETQYF	TGTGCCAGCAGCTTGTTCACTAGCGGGAGGGAAGAGACCCAGTACTTC
TRBD1	NA	TRBV3-1/TRBV3-2	TRBJ1-2	CASSQTGPRYTF	TGTGCCAGCAGCCAGACAGGGCCACGCTACACCTTC